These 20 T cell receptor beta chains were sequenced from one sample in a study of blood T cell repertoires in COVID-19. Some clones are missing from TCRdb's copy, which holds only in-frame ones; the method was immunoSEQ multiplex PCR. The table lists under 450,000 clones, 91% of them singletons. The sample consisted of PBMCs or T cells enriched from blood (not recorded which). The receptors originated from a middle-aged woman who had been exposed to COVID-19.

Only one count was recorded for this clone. CDR3 sequence (DNA): TGTGCCAGCAGCCCCCGTGCAGGGGGGATCCATAATTCACCCCTCCACTTT. Amino acids: CASSPRAGGIHNSPLHF. The rearrangement links TRBV3-1 (or the pseudogene TRBV3-2) to TRBJ1-6, with 7 nucleotides matching TRBD1. CDR1 is LGHDT, CDR2 YNNKEL, per germline (reference sequence). The junction had 11 bases not matched to a gene; V was cut back by 4 bases and J by 5 bases. This CDR3 has 17 amino acids.

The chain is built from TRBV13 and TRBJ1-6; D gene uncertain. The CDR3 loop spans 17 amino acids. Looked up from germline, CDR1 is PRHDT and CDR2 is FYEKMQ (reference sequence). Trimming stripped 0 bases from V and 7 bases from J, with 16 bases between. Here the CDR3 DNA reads TGTGCCAGCAGCTTAGGCTTGGGCAGCCAAGCAAATTCACCCCTCCACTTT. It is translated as CASSLGLGSQANSPLHF.

CDR3 DNA sequence: TGTGCCAGCACCCCCGGTGGCAGGGGGTTTTCGGAGACCCAGTACTTC. Protein product: CASTPGGRGFSETQYF. This chain joins TRBV5-4 and TRBJ2-5; 7 bases line up with TRBD1. The CDR3 runs to 16 residues. V shed 6 bases and J 5 bases; nucleotides not matched to a gene: 16. Germline loops: CDR1 SGHNT, CDR2 YYREEE (reference sequence).

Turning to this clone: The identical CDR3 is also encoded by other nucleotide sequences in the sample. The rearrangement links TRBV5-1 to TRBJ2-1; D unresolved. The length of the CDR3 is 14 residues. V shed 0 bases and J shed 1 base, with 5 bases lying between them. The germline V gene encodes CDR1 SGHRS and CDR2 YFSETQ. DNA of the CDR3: TGCGCCAGCAGCTTGGGGCAGTCCTACAATGAGCAGTTCTTC. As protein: CASSLGQSYNEQFF.

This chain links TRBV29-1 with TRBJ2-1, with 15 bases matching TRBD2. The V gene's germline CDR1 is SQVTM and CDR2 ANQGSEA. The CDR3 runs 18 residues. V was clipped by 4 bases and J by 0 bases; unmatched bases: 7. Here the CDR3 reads CSVVAGTSGGRSYNEQFF. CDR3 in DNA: TGCAGCGTTGTGGCCGGGACTAGCGGGGGGCGCTCCTACAATGAGCAGTTCTTC.

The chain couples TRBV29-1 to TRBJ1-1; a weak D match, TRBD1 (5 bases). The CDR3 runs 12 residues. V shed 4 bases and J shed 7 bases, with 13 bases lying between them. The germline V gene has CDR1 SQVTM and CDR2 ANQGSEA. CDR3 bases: TGCAGCGTTGTTTATGGGGCTGGTGAAGCTTTCTTT. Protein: CSVVYGAGEAFF.

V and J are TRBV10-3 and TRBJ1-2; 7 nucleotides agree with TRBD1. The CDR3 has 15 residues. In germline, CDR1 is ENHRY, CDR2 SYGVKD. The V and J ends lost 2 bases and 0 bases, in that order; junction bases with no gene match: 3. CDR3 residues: CAISEPGTANYGYTF. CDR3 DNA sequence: TGTGCCATCAGTGAGCCTGGGACAGCTAACTATGGCTACACCTTC.

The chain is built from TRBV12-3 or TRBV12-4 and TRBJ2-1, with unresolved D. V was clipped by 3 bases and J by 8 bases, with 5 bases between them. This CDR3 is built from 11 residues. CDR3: CASSFRDEQFF. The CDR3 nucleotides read TGTGCCAGCAGTTTTAGAGATGAGCAGTTCTTC.

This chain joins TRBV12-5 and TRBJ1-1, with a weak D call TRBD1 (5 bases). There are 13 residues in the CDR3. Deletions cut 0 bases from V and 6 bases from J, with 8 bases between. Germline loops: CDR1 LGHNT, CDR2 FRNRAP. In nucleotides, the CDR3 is TGTGCTAGTGGTTTGGTGGGACTATCTGAAGCTTTCTTT. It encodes CASGLVGLSEAFF.

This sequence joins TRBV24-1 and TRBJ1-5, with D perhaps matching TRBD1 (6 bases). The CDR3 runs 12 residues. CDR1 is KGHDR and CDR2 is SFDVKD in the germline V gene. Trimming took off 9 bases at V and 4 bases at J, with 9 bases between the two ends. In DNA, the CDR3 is TGTGCCACCCAGGGGCAGAATCAGCCCCAGCATTTT. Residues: CATQGQNQPQHF.

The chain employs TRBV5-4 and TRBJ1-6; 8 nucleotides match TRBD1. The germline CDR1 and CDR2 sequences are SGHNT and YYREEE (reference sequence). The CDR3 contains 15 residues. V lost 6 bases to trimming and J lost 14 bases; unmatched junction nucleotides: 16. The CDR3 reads CASTTGGAGGKALHF. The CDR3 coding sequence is TGTGCCAGCACCACGGGTGGGGCAGGGGGCAAGGCCCTCCACTTT.

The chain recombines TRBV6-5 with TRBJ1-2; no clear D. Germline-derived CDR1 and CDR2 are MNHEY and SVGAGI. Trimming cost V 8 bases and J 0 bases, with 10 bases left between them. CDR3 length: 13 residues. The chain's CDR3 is CASRGSSNYGYTF. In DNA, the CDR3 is TGTGCCAGCCGAGGCTCTTCTAACTATGGCTACACCTTC.

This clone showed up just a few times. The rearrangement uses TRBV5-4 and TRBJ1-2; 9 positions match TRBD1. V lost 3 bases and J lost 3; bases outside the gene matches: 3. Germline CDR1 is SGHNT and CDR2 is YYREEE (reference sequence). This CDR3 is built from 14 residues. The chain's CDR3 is CASSSTGGDYGYTF. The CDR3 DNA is TGTGCCAGCAGCTCTACAGGGGGCGACTATGGCTACACCTTC.

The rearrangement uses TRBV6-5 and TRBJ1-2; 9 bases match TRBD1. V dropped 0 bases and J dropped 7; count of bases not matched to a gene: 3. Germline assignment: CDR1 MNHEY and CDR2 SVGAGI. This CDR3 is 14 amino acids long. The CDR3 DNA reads TGTGCCAGCAGTTACTCGGGGACAGGGAGTGGCTACACCTTC. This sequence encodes CASSYSGTGSGYTF.

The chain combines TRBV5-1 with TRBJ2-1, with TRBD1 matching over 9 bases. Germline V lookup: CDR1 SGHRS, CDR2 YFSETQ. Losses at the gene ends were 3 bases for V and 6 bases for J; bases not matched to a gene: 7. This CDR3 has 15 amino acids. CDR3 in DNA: TGCGCCAGCAGCTCATGGACAGGGGTGGGCAATGAGCAGTTCTTC. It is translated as CASSSWTGVGNEQFF. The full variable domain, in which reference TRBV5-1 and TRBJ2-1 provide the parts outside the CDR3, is KAGVTQTPRYLIKTRGQQVTLSCSPISGHRSVSWYQQTPGQGLQFLFEYFSETQRNKGNFPGRFSGRQFSNSRSEMNVSTLELGDSALYLCASSSWTGVGNEQFFGPGTRLTVL.

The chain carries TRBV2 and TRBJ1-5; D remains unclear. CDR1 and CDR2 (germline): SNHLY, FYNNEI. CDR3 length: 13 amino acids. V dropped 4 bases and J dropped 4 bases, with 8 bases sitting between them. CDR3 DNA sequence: TGTGCCAGCAGTGGGCGGGAAAATCAGCCCCAGCATTTT. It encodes CASSGRENQPQHF.

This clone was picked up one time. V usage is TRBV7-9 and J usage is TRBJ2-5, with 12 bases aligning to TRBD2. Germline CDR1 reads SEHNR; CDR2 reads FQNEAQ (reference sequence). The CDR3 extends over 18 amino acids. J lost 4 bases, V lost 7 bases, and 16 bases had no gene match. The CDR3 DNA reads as TGTGCCAGCACCCCCTCTTCGCTAGCGGGAGGGCCGGGAGAGACCCAGTACTTC. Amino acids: CASTPSSLAGGPGETQYF.

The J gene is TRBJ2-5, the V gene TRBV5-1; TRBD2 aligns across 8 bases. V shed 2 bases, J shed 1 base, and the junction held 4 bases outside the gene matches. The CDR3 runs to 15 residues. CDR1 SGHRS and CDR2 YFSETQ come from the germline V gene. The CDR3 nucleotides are TGCGCCAGCAGCTTTACGGGGGGGCGCCAAGAGACCCAGTACTTC. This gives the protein CASSFTGGRQETQYF.

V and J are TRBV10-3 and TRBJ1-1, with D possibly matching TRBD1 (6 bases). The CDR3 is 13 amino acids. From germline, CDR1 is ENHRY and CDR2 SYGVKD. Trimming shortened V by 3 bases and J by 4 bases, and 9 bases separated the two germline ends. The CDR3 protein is CAISDQGSTEAFF. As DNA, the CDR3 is TGTGCCATCAGTGATCAGGGGAGCACTGAAGCTTTCTTT.

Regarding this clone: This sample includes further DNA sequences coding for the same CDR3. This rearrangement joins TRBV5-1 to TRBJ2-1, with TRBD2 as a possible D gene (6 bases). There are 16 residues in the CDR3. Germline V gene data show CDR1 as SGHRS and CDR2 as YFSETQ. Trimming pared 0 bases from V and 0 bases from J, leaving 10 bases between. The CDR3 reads CASSLGGLSSYNEQFF. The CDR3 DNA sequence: TGCGCCAGCAGCTTGGGGGGACTCTCCTCCTACAATGAGCAGTTCTTC.